The 8 T cell receptor beta chains below all came from one sample that was sequenced in a study of T-cell memory formation after mild COVID-19 listed by TCRdb under 2021. Receptor amplification or capture employed 5' RACE. Sequencing used an Illumina NovaSeq 6000. TCRdb passed the public sequencing reads through fastp at Q25 and MiXCR, retaining productive beta sequences. CDR3 protein duplicates are merged, each entry listing the most common genes and DNA. Across this sample there are 250,000 to 350,000 distinct CDR3 sequences, with roughly 15% seen only once. The top ten constitute less than 30% of the sample. The source material was PBMCs or a T cell subset sorted from them (not recorded which). The source of these receptors is a man younger than 35 who had mild COVID-19 (a few samples of this study predate the infection). The sample titles of this study are shuffled in the database, so cell type and time point are left out; the donor was told from shared clones.

The rearrangement uses TRBV30 and TRBJ2-7; D is unclear. Germline lookup yields CDR1 GTSNPN and CDR2 SVGIG (reference sequence). The V end was cut by 3 bases, the J end by 5 bases, with 5 bases between. There are 10 residues in the CDR3. CDR3 DNA sequence: TGTGCCTGGAGCGAGGACGAGCAGTACTTC. Its protein product is CAWSEDEQYF.

This clonotype was detected only a few times. This chain joins TRBV24-1 and TRBJ2-1, with D perhaps given as TRBD1 or TRBD2 (6 bases each). The ends were cut back, 3 bases at V and 15 bases at J, with 17 bases in the middle. Germline CDR1 and CDR2: KGHDR and SFDVKD. This CDR3 contains 13 residues. This CDR3 is CATSDVHREVMFF. The DNA of the CDR3 is TGTGCCACCAGTGATGTTCACAGGGAGGTAATGTTCTTC.

The CDR3 is CASSIVSADTDTQYF. DNA of the CDR3: TGTGCCAGTAGTATAGTCTCGGCAGACACAGATACGCAGTATTTT. The chain has TRBV19 and TRBJ2-3, with D uncertain. Germline CDR1 reads LNHDA; CDR2 reads SQIVND (reference sequence). V lost 1 base and J 2 bases, leaving 10 bases between the germline ends. The CDR3 runs to 15 residues.

The chain uses TRBV9 and TRBJ2-6; D not resolved. Deletions cut 1 base from V and 0 bases from J, with 5 bases between. CDR1 and CDR2 (germline): SGDLS, YYNGEE. The CDR3 runs to 15 residues. CDR3 sequence: CASSVTDSGANVLTF. In DNA, the CDR3 is TGTGCCAGCAGCGTAACCGACTCTGGGGCCAACGTCCTGACTTTC.

This chain connects TRBV7-3 to TRBJ2-7; D is perhaps TRBD1 (6 bases). Trimming cost V 0 bases and J 2 bases, with 11 bases left between them. Germline-derived CDR1 and CDR2 are SGHTA and FQGTGA. The CDR3 is 15 residues long. For the CDR3, the DNA is TGTGCCAGCAGCTTAACGGGACAAGTTACCTACGAGCAGTACGTC. It encodes CASSLTGQVTYEQYV.

This clonotype has a handful of counts. The V and J genes are TRBV12-3 or TRBV12-4 and TRBJ1-5, with TRBD1 as a possible D gene (5 bases). V lost 5 bases and J lost 0, with 11 bases in between. The CDR3 is made up of 15 amino acids. The CDR3 reads CASSRDLYSNQPQHF. The CDR3 DNA reads as TGTGCCAGCAGTCGGGACCTTTATAGCAATCAGCCCCAGCATTTT.

The chain has TRBV7-2 and TRBJ1-5; tentatively, D is TRBD1 (6 bases). The CDR3 loop spans 12 amino acids. CDR1 SGHTA and CDR2 FQGNSA come from the germline V gene. The ends were cut back, 6 bases at V and 9 bases at J, with 12 bases in the middle. CDR3 coding DNA: TGTGCCAGCAGTGGACAGCAAGGGCCCCAGCATTTT. Translating gives CASSGQQGPQHF.

This rearrangement joins TRBV4-3 to TRBJ2-3; TRBD1 might be the D (5 bases). Between the trimmed V and J ends, which lost 0 bases and 1 base, there was a span of 17 bases. Germline loops: CDR1 LGHNA, CDR2 YSLEER. The length of the CDR3 is 18 residues. The CDR3 nucleotides are TGCGCCAGCAGCCAAGATCCCAGGCAGGGTCGAGGCACAGATACGCAGTATTTT. Translating it yields CASSQDPRQGRGTDTQYF.